This T cell receptor (beta chain) appears in the sequencing data of a study of shared clonotypes between healthy human individuals. Germline V CDR1 and CDR2: SGDLS, YYNGEE. The CDR3 length is 17 residues. Trimming took 3 bases from V and 5 from J; bases not matched to a gene: 13. The assay was immunoSEQ multiplex PCR, and TCRdb's table has in-frame clones only and misses some. The table has 450,000 to 500,000 clones, 79% seen once. Material: PBMCs. This receptor was obtained from a middle-aged woman in good health. Some clones in this sample may be carry-over from other donors' samples. V is TRBV9 and J is TRBJ2-2; 7 bases are a match to TRBD1. The CDR3 nucleotides are TGTGCCAGCAGCGAATATGACAGGGTTAGTGGAACCGGGGAGCTGTTTTTT. Translated: CASSEYDRVSGTGELFF.